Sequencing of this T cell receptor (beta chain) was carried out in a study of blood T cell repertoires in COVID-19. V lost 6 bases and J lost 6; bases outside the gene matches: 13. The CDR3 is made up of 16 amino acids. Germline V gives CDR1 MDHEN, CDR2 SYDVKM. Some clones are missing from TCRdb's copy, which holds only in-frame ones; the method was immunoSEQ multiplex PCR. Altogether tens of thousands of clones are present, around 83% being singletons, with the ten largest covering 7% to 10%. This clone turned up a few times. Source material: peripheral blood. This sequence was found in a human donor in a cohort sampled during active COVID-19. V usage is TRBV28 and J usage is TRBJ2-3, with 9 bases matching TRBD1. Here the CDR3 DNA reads TGTGCCAGCAGCTCCCCCCCGACAGGGGGAGCCGATACGCAGTATTTT. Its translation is CASSSPPTGGADTQYF.